The 21 T cell receptor beta chains given below trace back to one sample, sequenced in a study of cytomegalovirus exposure and HLA in healthy donors. A multiplex PCR was run with 60 Vbeta primers and 13 Jbeta primers. Some clones are missing from TCRdb's copy, which holds only in-frame ones; the method was immunoSEQ multiplex PCR. The sample carries about 99,000 clones, roughly 77% recorded once. The sequenced sample was PBMCs. The receptor set was obtained from a woman aged 18-29 years in good health and CMV-seropositive.

This clone came up many times. V is TRBV7-8 and J is TRBJ1-5, with TRBD1 identical over 9 bases. The CDR3 consists of 15 residues. Germline CDR1 SGHVS, CDR2 FQNEAQ. Trimming removed 4 bases from V and 6 bases from J; junction bases left unmatched: 7. The CDR3 spells CASSSGTGYGQPQHF. The CDR3 DNA is TGTGCCAGCAGCTCAGGGACAGGGTATGGTCAGCCCCAGCATTTT.

This clone was counted once. The rearrangement links TRBV18 to TRBJ1-4, with 10 bases that match TRBD1. V gave up 1 base and J gave up 6 bases; unmatched junction bases: 5. CDR3 length: 16 amino acids. CDR1 is KGHSH, CDR2 LQKENI, per germline. The CDR3 loop is CASSPRLTGGDEKLFF. As DNA, the CDR3 is TGTGCCAGCTCACCACGCCTGACAGGGGGCGATGAAAAACTGTTTTTT.

This chain links TRBV5-1 with TRBJ2-3; a weak D match, TRBD1 (5 bases). Per the germline V gene, CDR1 is SGHRS and CDR2 is YFSETQ. CDR3 length: 15 amino acids. V lost 0 bases, J lost 2 bases, and 10 bases lay in between. The CDR3 sequence is CASSLVGASTDTQYF. As DNA, the CDR3 is TGCGCCAGCAGCTTGGTTGGGGCATCCACAGATACGCAGTATTTT.

This clone appeared a few times. The rearrangement links TRBV6-5 to TRBJ2-4; no reliable D call. The CDR3 is 13 residues long. CDR1 and CDR2 from the germline V gene are MNHEY and SVGAGI. With 5 bases removed from V and 1 base from J, the gap between germline ends came to 6 bases. CDR3 coding DNA: TGTGCCAGCAGTGATCGGGCCAAAAACATTCAGTACTTC. Residues: CASSDRAKNIQYF.

This clone was recorded only once. The rearrangement uses TRBV7-2 and TRBJ1-2; D call uncertain. The CDR3 runs to 13 residues. Looked up from germline, CDR1 is SGHTA and CDR2 is FQGNSA. Trimming stripped 5 bases from V and 8 bases from J, with 15 bases between. Here the CDR3 reads CASSTSGSAGYTF. DNA for the CDR3: TGTGCCAGCAGCACCTCGGGAAGCGCAGGCTACACCTTC.

This chain uses TRBV5-1 with TRBJ1-1, with TRBD1 as a possible D gene (6 bases). Deletions cut 0 bases from V and 2 bases from J, with 8 bases between. Germline values: CDR1 SGHRS, CDR2 YFSETQ. CDR3 size: 14 residues. The CDR3 nucleotides read TGCGCCAGCAGCTTGGACAGGGCAAACACTGAAGCTTTCTTT. Translating it yields CASSLDRANTEAFF.

The chain has TRBV7-3 and TRBJ1-3, with 7 bases identical to TRBD1. The germline V gene has CDR1 SGHTA and CDR2 FQGTGA. The V segment lost 4 bases and the J segment 4 bases; nucleotides outside the gene matches: 4. This CDR3 region has 14 residues. The CDR3 spells CASSSGTAGNTIYF. The CDR3 DNA reads TGTGCCAGCAGCTCAGGGACAGCCGGAAACACCATATATTTT.

The chain uses TRBV6-6 and TRBJ1-6; the match to TRBD1 covers 8 bases. V shed 4 bases and J 7 bases; nucleotides not matched to a gene: 3. Germline lookup yields CDR1 MNHNY and CDR2 SVGAGI (reference sequence). This CDR3 region has 14 residues. The CDR3 reads CASSSRTGNSPLHF. In DNA, the CDR3 is TGTGCCAGCAGTTCTCGGACAGGGAATTCACCCCTCCACTTT.

This clone has more than one count but fewer than ten. The rearrangement uses TRBV28 and TRBJ1-1; no definite D call. Germline CDR1 is MDHEN and CDR2 is SYDVKM. This CDR3 is built from 12 residues. Trimming left V 5 bases short and J 6 bases short, with 10 bases between. CDR3 in DNA: TGTGCCAGCAGTCATCCCGCGGCTGAAGCTTTCTTT. Protein product: CASSHPAAEAFF.

The chain couples TRBV7-9 to TRBJ1-2; 8 bases agree with TRBD1. V trimming: 4 bases; J trimming: 1 base; junction bases outside the gene matches: 5. Germline loops: CDR1 SEHNR, CDR2 FQNEAQ (reference sequence). CDR3 length: 15 amino acids. The CDR3 here is CASSSPGGRNYGYTF. CDR3 in DNA: TGTGCCAGCAGCTCCCCAGGGGGCCGTAACTATGGCTACACCTTC. The full variable domain, its missing parts supplied by reference TRBV7-9 and TRBJ1-2, is DTGVSQNPRHKITKRGQNVTFRCDPISEHNRLYWYRQTLGQGPEFLTYFQNEAQLEKSRLLSDRFSAERPKGSFSTLEIQRTEQGDSAMYLCASSSPGGRNYGYTFGSGTRLTVV.

V is TRBV18 and J is TRBJ2-7; 7 bases match TRBD2. Germline lookup yields CDR1 KGHSH and CDR2 LQKENI. The CDR3 length is 12 residues. Trimming cost V 2 bases and J 5 bases; bases outside gene matches: 0. The CDR3 region is CASSPGGDEQYF. The CDR3 DNA reads as TGTGCCAGCTCACCAGGGGGGGACGAGCAGTACTTC.

The chain joins TRBV29-1 to TRBJ1-3; D gene unclear. The germline V gene has CDR1 SQVTM and CDR2 ANQGSEA. Trimming pared 7 bases from V and 0 bases from J, leaving 16 bases between. The CDR3 contains 15 residues. CDR3 amino acids: CSAVGGSVSGNTIYF. CDR3 DNA sequence: TGCAGCGCCGTGGGCGGGAGCGTCTCTGGAAACACCATATATTTT.

The chain has TRBV4-2 and TRBJ2-3, with 12 bases matching TRBD2. Germline lookup yields CDR1 LGHNA and CDR2 YNFKEQ. With V trimmed by 5 bases and J by 1 base, 4 bases remained unmatched. The CDR3 has 16 amino acids. The CDR3 DNA follows: TGTGCCAGCAGCTTACGACTAGCGGGGGGCACAGATACGCAGTATTTT. Translation gives CASSLRLAGGTDTQYF.

The chain links TRBV5-4 to TRBJ1-2, with 9 bases lining up with TRBD1. The CDR3 extends over 15 amino acids. The trim removed 2 bases at V and 1 base at J, leaving 3 bases unmatched. Germline V CDR1 and CDR2: SGHNT, YYREEE (reference sequence). CDR3 amino acids: CASSFRGQGNYGYTF. CDR3 coding DNA: TGTGCCAGCAGCTTCCGGGGACAGGGTAACTATGGCTACACCTTC.

The rearrangement uses TRBV19 and TRBJ2-2, with 14 bases aligning to TRBD2. Germline-derived CDR1 and CDR2 are LNHDA and SQIVND (reference sequence). Losses at the gene ends were 6 bases for V and 4 bases for J; bases not matched to a gene: 16. The CDR3 extends over 20 amino acids. CDR3 sequence reads: CASRPPWGLAGAFSTGELFF. As DNA, the CDR3 is TGTGCCAGTAGACCACCTTGGGGACTAGCGGGAGCTTTTAGCACCGGGGAGCTGTTTTTT.

This chain joins TRBV10-1 and TRBJ2-7; a weak D match, TRBD1 (6 bases). Germline V CDR1 and CDR2: WNHNN, SYGVQD (reference sequence). This CDR3 contains 13 residues. The V gene lost 0 bases and the J gene lost 6 bases, with 9 bases spanning the gap. The CDR3 DNA follows: TGCGCCAGCAGTGAGTCCGGACAGCGCGAGCAGTACTTC. Residues: CASSESGQREQYF.

This chain connects TRBV2 to TRBJ2-3, with D unresolved. V was trimmed by 6 bases and J by 0 bases, leaving 7 bases between them. The V gene's germline CDR1 is SNHLY and CDR2 FYNNEI. The CDR3 runs to 13 residues. In DNA form, the CDR3 reads TGTGCCAGCAGCCTATTAAGCACAGATACGCAGTATTTT. This sequence encodes CASSLLSTDTQYF.

The genes are TRBV5-1 and TRBJ1-4; D remains ambiguous. The V and J ends lost 0 bases and 7 bases respectively, with 7 bases between them. This CDR3 is 13 amino acids long. The germline gives CDR1 SGHRS, CDR2 YFSETQ. This CDR3 is CASSLVFGEKLFF. CDR3 sequence (DNA): TGCGCCAGCAGCTTGGTGTTCGGTGAAAAACTGTTTTTT.

The chain carries TRBV5-1 and TRBJ1-1; 8 bases line up with TRBD1. From germline, CDR1 is SGHRS and CDR2 YFSETQ. The CDR3 is 16 residues long. The trim removed 5 bases at V and 11 bases at J, leaving 20 bases unmatched. In DNA, the CDR3 is TGCGCCAGCAGACTCACCCAGGGGGCCAGTGGTAGGGGGGCTTTCTTT. This translates into CASRLTQGASGRGAFF.

There are a few counts of this clone. This sequence joins TRBV29-1 and TRBJ2-5; 8 bases line up with TRBD1. After removal of 6 bases from V and 1 base from J, the junction contained 4 bases not matched to a gene. CDR1 is SQVTM and CDR2 is ANQGSEA in the germline V gene. CDR3 length equals 13 residues. This CDR3 is CSVGQGPQETQYF. In DNA, the CDR3 is TGCAGCGTCGGACAGGGTCCCCAAGAGACCCAGTACTTC.

This clone was counted between two and nine times. The chain combines TRBV7-2 with TRBJ2-2; D might be TRBD1 (6 bases). This CDR3 has 11 amino acids. V was trimmed by 10 bases and J by 7 bases, leaving 10 bases between them. The germline V gene has CDR1 SGHTA and CDR2 FQGNSA. In DNA, the CDR3 is TGTGCCACCCTAGGGGGCGGGGAGCTGTTTTTT. Translation: CATLGGGELFF.